Below are 24 T cell receptor beta chains sequenced from a single sample in a study of CXCR3-negative and CXCR3-positive naive CD8 T cells. TRB cDNA was prepared as libraries by UMI-labeled 5' RACE. From its re-call of the 5' RACE reads, TCRdb lists each CDR3 protein once, without DNA. The sample includes tens of thousands of distinct CDR3 sequences. Input material: memory CD8+ T cells from blood. The receptor set was obtained from a human donor in good health. Some clones in this sample may be carry-over from other donors' samples.

The genes are TRBV5-6 and TRBJ1-2. The germline CDR1 and CDR2 sequences are SGHDT and YYEEEE. This CDR3 spans 13 amino acids. The CDR3 sequence: CASSLAAPLGYTF.

The V call is TRBV4-1, the J call TRBJ2-7; TCRdb outputs TRBD1, but without DNA this stays unchecked. CDR1 is MGHRA and CDR2 is YSYEKL in the germline V gene. The CDR3 runs to 16 residues. Here the CDR3 reads CASSTPRDSSSEEQYF.

This chain joins TRBV5-5 and TRBJ2-7; TCRdb's D call of TRBD1 is untestable without DNA. This CDR3 is built from 14 residues. From germline, CDR1 is SGHKS and CDR2 YYEKEE (reference sequence). CDR3 region: CASSVRGANYEQYF.

The chain couples TRBV6-5 to TRBJ2-7; checking the TCRdb D call of TRBD2 is not possible without DNA. The CDR3 extends over 17 amino acids. CDR1 and CDR2 (germline): MNHEY, SVGAGI. The CDR3 region is CASSFIGGEGRDYEQYF.

The chain recombines TRBV28 with TRBJ2-7; the D call of TRBD1 rests on TCRdb alone, since no DNA is present to check it. CDR3 length equals 14 residues. Germline V gene data show CDR1 as MDHEN and CDR2 as SYDVKM. The CDR3 loop reads CASRPGQRPYEQYF. Full variable domain (missing parts from reference TRBV28 and TRBJ2-7): DVKVTQSSRYLVKRTGEKVFLECVQDMDHENMFWYRQDPGLGLRLIYFSYDVKMKEKGDIPEGYSVSREKKERFSLILESASTNQTSMYLCASRPGQRPYEQYFGPGTRLTVT.

The rearrangement uses TRBV4-3 and TRBJ2-7; TCRdb gives TRBD1 as the D gene, but with no DNA this cannot be confirmed. The CDR3 contains 15 residues. In germline, CDR1 is LGHNA, CDR2 YSLEER. The CDR3 spells CASSHRTGLTYEQYF.

J is TRBJ1-2 and V is TRBV5-4; TCRdb's D call, TRBD1, is unchecked because there is no DNA. Germline assignment: CDR1 SGHNT and CDR2 YYREEE (reference sequence). The CDR3 is made up of 14 amino acids. CDR3 protein: CASSLVGQGDGYTF. The variable domain in full, with the rest retrieved from reference TRBV5-4 and TRBJ1-2, is ETGVTQSPTHLIKTRGQQVTLRCSSQSGHNTVSWYQQALGQGPQFIFQYYREEENGRGNFPPRFSGLQFPNYSSELNVNALELDDSALYLCASSLVGQGDGYTFGSGTRLTVV.

CDR3 amino acids: CASSLRREGGPYNEQFF. This sequence joins TRBV4-3 and TRBJ2-1; TCRdb designates TRBD2, a call that cannot be tested without DNA. The CDR3 has 17 amino acids. CDR1 and CDR2 (germline): LGHNA, YSLEER.

The V and J genes are TRBV6-2 or TRBV6-3 and TRBJ2-5. The CDR3 is 16 amino acids. Per the germline V gene, CDR1 is MNHEY and CDR2 is SVGEGT. This CDR3 reads CASSYSIVEIQETQYF.

The chain employs TRBV7-8 and TRBJ2-5. This CDR3 has 14 residues. In germline, CDR1 is SGHVS, CDR2 FQNEAQ. CDR3 loop: CASSLVQTQETQYF.

The V call is TRBV28, the J call TRBJ2-7; the D gene TCRdb calls, TRBD2, cannot be checked with no DNA. Germline CDR1 MDHEN, CDR2 SYDVKM. The length of the CDR3 is 17 residues. The CDR3 spells CASSTPRVAGGSYEQYF.

The chain employs TRBV7-9 and TRBJ2-2. The CDR3 runs 14 residues. Per germline, CDR1 SEHNR and CDR2 FQNEAQ (reference sequence). The CDR3 spells CASSWNMNTGELFF.

The chain recombines TRBV12-3 or TRBV12-4 with TRBJ1-1. This CDR3 contains 12 residues. The CDR3 region is CASSLSHPEAFF.

The rearrangement links TRBV28 to TRBJ2-7; the TCRdb call, TRBD1, lacks DNA for checking. This CDR3 has 13 residues. Germline loops: CDR1 MDHEN, CDR2 SYDVKM. CDR3 residues: CASSLQGGYEQYF.

The rearrangement uses TRBV14 and TRBJ2-5; TCRdb lists TRBD1, though no DNA is available to test this call. The CDR3 length is 14 residues. CDR1 is SGHDN and CDR2 is FVKESK in the germline V gene. The CDR3 loop reads CASSPRGAGETQYF.

The chain carries TRBV28 and TRBJ1-6; the D call of TRBD1 rests on TCRdb alone, since no DNA is present to check it. Germline CDR1 is MDHEN and CDR2 is SYDVKM. The CDR3 extends over 12 amino acids. The CDR3 here is CASDRVDSPLHF.

This sequence joins TRBV28 and TRBJ1-5; TCRdb indicates TRBD1, and absent DNA this call remains unverified. CDR1 is MDHEN, CDR2 SYDVKM, per germline. This CDR3 has 16 amino acids. The chain's CDR3 is CASSQPRVMRNQPQHF.

Measured by frequency, this clonotype is medium-sized. The genes are TRBV4-3 and TRBJ1-1. Germline V gene sequence: CDR1 LGHNA, CDR2 YSLEER. The CDR3 contains 13 residues. The CDR3 spells CASSQDLNQEAFF.

The chain carries TRBV28 and TRBJ1-2. This CDR3 is 15 amino acids long. Germline lookup yields CDR1 MDHEN and CDR2 SYDVKM. The CDR3 reads CASSPDDGINYGYTF.

CDR3 in amino acids: CASSQGTSGGSYEQYF. This chain connects TRBV14 to TRBJ2-7; the D call from TCRdb, TRBD2, cannot be confirmed without DNA. The germline CDR1 and CDR2 sequences are SGHDN and FVKESK. The CDR3 spans 16 residues.

This chain uses TRBV27 with TRBJ1-1; no DNA is available, so the TRBD1 call from TCRdb remains unchecked. Germline-derived CDR1 and CDR2 are MNHEY and SMNVEV (reference sequence). The CDR3 extends over 17 amino acids. CDR3: CASSFSPARVWNTEAFF.

The rearrangement links TRBV28 to TRBJ2-4; TCRdb picks TRBD1, but there is no DNA to check that call. Germline V gene lookup returns CDR1 MDHEN and CDR2 SYDVKM. This CDR3 is 15 amino acids long. The CDR3: CASSLRDGTVNIQYF.

The chain employs TRBV7-3 and TRBJ2-1; TCRdb names TRBD1, which stays unverified in the absence of DNA. Germline values: CDR1 SGHTA, CDR2 FQGTGA. This CDR3 has 16 amino acids. CDR3 amino acids: CASSFGLGVLNNEQFF.

The chain links TRBV12-3 or TRBV12-4 to TRBJ1-1. The CDR3 has 16 residues. The CDR3 protein is CASSSAGGYGDTEAFF.